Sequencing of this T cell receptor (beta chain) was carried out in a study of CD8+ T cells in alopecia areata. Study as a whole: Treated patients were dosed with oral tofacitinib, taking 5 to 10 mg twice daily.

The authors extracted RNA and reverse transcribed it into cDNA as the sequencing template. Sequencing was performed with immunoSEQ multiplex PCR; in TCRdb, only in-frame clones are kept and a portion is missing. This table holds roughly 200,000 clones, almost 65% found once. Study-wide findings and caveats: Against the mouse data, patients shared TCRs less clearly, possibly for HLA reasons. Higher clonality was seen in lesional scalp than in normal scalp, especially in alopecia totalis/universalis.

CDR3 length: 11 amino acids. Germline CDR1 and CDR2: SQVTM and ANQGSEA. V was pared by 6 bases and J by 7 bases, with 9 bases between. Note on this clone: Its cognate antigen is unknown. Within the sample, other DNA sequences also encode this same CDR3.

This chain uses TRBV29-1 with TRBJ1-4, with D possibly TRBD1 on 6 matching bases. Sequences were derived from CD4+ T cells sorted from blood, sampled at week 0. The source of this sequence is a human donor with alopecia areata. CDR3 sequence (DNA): TGCAGCGTGACGACAGGTGAAAAACTGTTTTTT. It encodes CSVTTGEKLFF.